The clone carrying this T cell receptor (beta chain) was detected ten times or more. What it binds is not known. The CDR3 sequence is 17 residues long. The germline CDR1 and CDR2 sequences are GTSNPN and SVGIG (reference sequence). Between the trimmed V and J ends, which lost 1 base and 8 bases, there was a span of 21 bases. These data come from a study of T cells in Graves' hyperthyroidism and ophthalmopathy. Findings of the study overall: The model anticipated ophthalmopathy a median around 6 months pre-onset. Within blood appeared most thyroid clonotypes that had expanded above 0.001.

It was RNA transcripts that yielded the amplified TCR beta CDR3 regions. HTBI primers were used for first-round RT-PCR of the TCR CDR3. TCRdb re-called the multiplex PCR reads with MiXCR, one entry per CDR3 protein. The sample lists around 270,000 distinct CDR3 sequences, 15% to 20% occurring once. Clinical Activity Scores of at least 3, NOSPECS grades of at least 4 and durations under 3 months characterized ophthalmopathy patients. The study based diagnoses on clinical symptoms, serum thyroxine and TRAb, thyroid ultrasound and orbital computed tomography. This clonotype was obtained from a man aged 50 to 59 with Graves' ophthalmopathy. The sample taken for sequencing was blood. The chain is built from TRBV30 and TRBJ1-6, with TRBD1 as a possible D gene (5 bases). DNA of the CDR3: TGTGCCTGGAGTGAGGTCGGGGCCGGGATTACATATTCACCCCTCCACTTT. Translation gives CAWSEVGAGITYSPLHF. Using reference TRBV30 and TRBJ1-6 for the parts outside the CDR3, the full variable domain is SQTIHQWPATLVQPVGSPLSLECTVEGTSNPNLYWYRQAAGRGLQLLFYSVGIGQISSEVPQNLSASRPQDRQFILSSKKLLLSDSGFYLCAWSEVGAGITYSPLHFGNGTRLTVT.